Detailed here is one TCR beta chain. Its target is not known. Germline lookup yields CDR1 SEHNR and CDR2 FQNEAQ (reference sequence). The CDR3 runs 15 residues. TRB cDNA libraries were made by UMI-labeled 5' RACE. TCRdb re-called the 5' RACE reads and gives one entry per CDR3 protein, without DNA. Its listing shows approximately 100,000 distinct CDR3 sequences. The authors gated naive CD8+ T cells as CD45RO-CCR7+CD27+CD95-. This specimen comes from a study of CXCR3-negative and CXCR3-positive naive CD8 T cells. Study results and limitations: Against CXCR3-negative naive cells, CXCR3-positive naive cells showed more hydrophobic TRB CDR3s. With respect to TRBV-TRBJ usage, naive CXCR3-negative and CXCR3-positive cells were similar; memory differed.

V is TRBV7-9 and J is TRBJ2-1; the TCRdb D gene call, TRBD2, has no DNA to confirm it. The sequencing sample was made of naive CXCR3+ CD8+ T cells from blood. As for subset: CD45RO-CCR7+CD27+CD95- naive CD8+ T cells expressing CXCR3 (TNR3+). The sequence came from a human donor in good health. Some clones in this sample may be carry-over from other donors' samples. The CDR3 spells CASSLASGRAPEQFF.